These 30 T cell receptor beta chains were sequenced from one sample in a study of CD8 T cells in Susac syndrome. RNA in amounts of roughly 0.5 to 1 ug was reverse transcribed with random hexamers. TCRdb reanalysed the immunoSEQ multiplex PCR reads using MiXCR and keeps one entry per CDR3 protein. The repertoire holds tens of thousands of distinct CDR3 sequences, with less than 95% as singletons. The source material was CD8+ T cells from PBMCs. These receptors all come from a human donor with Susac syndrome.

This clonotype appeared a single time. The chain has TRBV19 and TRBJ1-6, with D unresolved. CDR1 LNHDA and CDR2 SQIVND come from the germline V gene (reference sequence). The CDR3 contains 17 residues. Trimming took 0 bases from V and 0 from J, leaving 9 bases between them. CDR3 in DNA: TGTGCCAGTAGTATAGATCTAGGGAGCTCCTATAATTCACCCCTCCACTTT. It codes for CASSIDLGSSYNSPLHF.

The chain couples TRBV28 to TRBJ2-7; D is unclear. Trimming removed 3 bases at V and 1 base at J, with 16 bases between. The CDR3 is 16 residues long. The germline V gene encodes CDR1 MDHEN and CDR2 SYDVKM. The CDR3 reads CASSFPGPGRSYEQYF. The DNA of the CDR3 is TGTGCCAGCAGTTTCCCCGGACCCGGTAGATCCTACGAGCAGTACTTC.

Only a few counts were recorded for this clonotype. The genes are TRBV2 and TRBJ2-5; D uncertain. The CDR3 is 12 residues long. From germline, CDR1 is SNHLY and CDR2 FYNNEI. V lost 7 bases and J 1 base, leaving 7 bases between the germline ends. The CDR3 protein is CASIPRQETQYF. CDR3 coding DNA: TGTGCCAGCATACCGCGCCAAGAGACCCAGTACTTC.

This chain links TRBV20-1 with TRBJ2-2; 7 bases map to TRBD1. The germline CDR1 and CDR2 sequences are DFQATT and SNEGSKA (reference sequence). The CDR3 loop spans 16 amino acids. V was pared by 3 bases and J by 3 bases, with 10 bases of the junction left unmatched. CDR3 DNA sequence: TGCAGTGCTAGCTTGGACCGGGACAGATACACCGGGGAGCTGTTTTTT. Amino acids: CSASLDRDRYTGELFF.

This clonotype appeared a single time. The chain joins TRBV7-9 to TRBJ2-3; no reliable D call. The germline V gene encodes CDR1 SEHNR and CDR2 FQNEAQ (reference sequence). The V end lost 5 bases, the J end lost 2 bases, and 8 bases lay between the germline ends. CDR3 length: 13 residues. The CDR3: CASSPLYTDTQYF. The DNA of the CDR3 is TGTGCCAGCAGCCCTCTATACACAGATACGCAGTATTTT.

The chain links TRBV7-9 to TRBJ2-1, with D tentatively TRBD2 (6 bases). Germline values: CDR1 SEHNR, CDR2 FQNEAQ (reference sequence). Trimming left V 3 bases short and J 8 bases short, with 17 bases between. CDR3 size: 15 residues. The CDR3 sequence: CASSFPGGGEDEQFF. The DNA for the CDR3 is TGTGCCAGCAGCTTCCCGGGCGGCGGGGAGGATGAGCAGTTCTTC.

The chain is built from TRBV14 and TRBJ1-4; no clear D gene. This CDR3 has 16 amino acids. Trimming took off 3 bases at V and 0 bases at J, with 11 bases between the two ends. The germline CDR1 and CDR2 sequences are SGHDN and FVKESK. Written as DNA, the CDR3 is TGTGCCAGCAGCCAGAGATTCGGGACAACTAATGAAAAACTGTTTTTT. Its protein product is CASSQRFGTTNEKLFF.

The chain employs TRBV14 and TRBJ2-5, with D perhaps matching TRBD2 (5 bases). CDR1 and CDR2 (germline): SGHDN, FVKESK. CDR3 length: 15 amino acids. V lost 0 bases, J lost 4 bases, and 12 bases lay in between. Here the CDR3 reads CASSQDPSGAETQYF. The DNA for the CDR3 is TGTGCCAGCAGCCAAGATCCGAGCGGCGCAGAGACCCAGTACTTC.

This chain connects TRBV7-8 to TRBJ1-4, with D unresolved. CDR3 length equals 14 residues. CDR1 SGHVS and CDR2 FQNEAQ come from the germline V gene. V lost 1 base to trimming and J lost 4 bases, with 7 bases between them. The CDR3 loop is CASSLGRLNEKLFF. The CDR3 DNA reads TGTGCCAGCAGCTTAGGCAGACTTAATGAAAAACTGTTTTTT.

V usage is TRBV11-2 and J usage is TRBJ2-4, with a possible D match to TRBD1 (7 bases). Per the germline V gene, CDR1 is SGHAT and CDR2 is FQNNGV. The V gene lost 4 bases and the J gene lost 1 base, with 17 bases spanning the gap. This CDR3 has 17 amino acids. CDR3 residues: CASSSAQGGLAKNIQYF. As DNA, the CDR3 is TGTGCCAGCAGCTCCGCCCAGGGGGGTTTGGCCAAAAACATTCAGTACTTC. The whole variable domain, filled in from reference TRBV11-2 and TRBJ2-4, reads EAGVAQSPRYKIIEKRQSVAFWCNPISGHATLYWYQQILGQGPKLLIQFQNNGVVDDSQLPKDRFSAERLKGVDSTLKIQPAKLEDSAVYLCASSSAQGGLAKNIQYFGAGTRLSVL.

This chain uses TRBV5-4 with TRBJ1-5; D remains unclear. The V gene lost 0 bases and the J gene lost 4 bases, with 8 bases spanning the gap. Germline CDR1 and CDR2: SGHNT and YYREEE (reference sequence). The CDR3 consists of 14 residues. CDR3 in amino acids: CASSLGLTNQPQHF. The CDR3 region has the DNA TGTGCCAGCAGCTTGGGGTTAACGAATCAGCCCCAGCATTTT.

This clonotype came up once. CDR3 in amino acids: CAWSVVGQNYEQYF. The DNA of the CDR3 is TGTGCCTGGAGTGTAGTGGGGCAGAACTACGAGCAGTACTTC. V and J are TRBV30 and TRBJ2-7; D might be TRBD1 (5 bases). Germline V gene sequence: CDR1 GTSNPN, CDR2 SVGIG (reference sequence). V gave up 0 bases and J gave up 3 bases, with 12 bases separating them. This CDR3 comprises 14 residues. Variable domain in full (rest from reference TRBV30 and TRBJ2-7): SQTIHQWPATLVQPVGSPLSLECTVEGTSNPNLYWYRQAAGRGLQLLFYSVGIGQISSEVPQNLSASRPQDRQFILSSKKLLLSDSGFYLCAWSVVGQNYEQYFGPGTRLTVT.

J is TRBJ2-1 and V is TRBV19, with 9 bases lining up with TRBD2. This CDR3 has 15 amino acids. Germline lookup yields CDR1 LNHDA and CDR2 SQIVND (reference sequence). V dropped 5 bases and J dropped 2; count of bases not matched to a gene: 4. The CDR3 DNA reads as TGTGCCAGTAGTGGGGAGCGGGGGGCCTACAATGAGCAGTTCTTC. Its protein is CASSGERGAYNEQFF.

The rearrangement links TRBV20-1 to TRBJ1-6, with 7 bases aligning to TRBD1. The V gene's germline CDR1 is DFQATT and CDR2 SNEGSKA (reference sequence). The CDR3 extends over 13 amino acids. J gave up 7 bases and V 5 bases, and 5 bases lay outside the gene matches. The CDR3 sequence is CSAGVDRNSPLHF. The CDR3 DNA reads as TGCAGTGCTGGCGTGGACAGGAATTCACCCCTCCACTTT.

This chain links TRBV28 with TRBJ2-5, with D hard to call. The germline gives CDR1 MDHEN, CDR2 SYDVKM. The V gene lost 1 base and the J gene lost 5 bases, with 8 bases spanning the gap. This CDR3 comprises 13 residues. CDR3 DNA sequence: TGTGCCAGCAGTTTATTGGGCTGGGAGACCCAGTACTTC. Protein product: CASSLLGWETQYF.

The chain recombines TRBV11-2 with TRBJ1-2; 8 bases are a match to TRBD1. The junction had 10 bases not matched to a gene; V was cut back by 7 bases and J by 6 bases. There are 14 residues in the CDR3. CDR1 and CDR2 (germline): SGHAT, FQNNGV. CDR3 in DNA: TGTGCCAGCAATCCTGGCAGGGGGCAGGATGGCTACACCTTC. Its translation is CASNPGRGQDGYTF.

DNA for the CDR3: TGCGCCAGCAGCCTCGGGATAGGGCCAGGAGAAGCTTTCTTT. Translated, it gives CASSLGIGPGEAFF. This rearrangement joins TRBV4-1 to TRBJ1-1, with D uncertain. Germline V gene sequence: CDR1 MGHRA, CDR2 YSYEKL. The CDR3 contains 14 residues. V lost 4 bases and J 8 bases, leaving 17 bases between the germline ends.

CDR3 protein: CASSQTSGGHRPYNEQFF. For the CDR3, the DNA is TGTGCCAGCAGCCAAACTAGCGGGGGCCACCGACCCTACAATGAGCAGTTCTTC. This chain joins TRBV3-1 and TRBJ2-1, with TRBD2 matching 11 bases. CDR3 length: 18 amino acids. With 2 bases clipped from V and 2 bases from J, the junction kept 8 bases outside the gene matches. Germline loops: CDR1 LGHDT, CDR2 YNNKEL (reference sequence).

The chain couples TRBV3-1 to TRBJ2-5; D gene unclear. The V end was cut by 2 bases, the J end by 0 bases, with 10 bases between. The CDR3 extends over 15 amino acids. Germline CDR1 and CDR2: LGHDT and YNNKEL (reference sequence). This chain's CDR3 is CASSQYAGYQETQYF. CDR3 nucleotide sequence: TGTGCCAGCAGCCAATACGCCGGGTACCAAGAGACCCAGTACTTC.

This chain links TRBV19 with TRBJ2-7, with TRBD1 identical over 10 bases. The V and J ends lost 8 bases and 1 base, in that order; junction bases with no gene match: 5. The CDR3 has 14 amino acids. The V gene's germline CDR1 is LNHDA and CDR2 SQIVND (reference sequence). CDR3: CASGDRGLSYEQYF. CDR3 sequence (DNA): TGTGCCAGTGGGGACAGGGGATTGTCCTACGAGCAGTACTTC. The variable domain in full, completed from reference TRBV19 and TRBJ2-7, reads DGGITQSPKYLFRKEGQNVTLSCEQNLNHDAMYWYRQDPGQGLRLIYYSQIVNDFQKGDIAEGYSVSREKKESFPLTVTSAQKNPTAFYLCASGDRGLSYEQYFGPGTRLTVT.

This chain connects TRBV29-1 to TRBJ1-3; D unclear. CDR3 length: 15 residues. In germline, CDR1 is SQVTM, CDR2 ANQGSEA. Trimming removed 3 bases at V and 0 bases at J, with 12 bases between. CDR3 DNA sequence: TGCAGCGTTGATTTGGGTTTGTCCTCTGGAAACACCATATATTTT. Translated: CSVDLGLSSGNTIYF.

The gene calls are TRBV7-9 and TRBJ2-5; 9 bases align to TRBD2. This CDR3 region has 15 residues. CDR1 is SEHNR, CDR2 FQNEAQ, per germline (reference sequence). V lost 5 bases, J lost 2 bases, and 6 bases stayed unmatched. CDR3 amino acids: CASSPRTSAQETQYF. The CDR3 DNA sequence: TGTGCCAGCAGCCCCCGGACTAGCGCACAAGAGACCCAGTACTTC.

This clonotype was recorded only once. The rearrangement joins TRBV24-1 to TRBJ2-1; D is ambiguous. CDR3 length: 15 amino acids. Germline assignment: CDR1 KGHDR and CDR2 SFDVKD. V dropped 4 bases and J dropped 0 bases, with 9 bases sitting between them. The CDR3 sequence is CATSDPLNSYNEQFF. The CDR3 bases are TGTGCCACCAGTGACCCACTCAACTCCTACAATGAGCAGTTCTTC.

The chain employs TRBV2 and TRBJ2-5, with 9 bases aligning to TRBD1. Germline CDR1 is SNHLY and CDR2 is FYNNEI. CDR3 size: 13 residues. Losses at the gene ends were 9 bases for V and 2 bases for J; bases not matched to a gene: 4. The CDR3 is CARRDREQETQYF. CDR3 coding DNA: TGTGCCAGACGGGACAGGGAACAAGAGACCCAGTACTTC. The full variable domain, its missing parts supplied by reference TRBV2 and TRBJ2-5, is EPEVTQTPSHQVTQMGQEVILRCVPISNHLYFYWYRQILGQKVEFLVSFYNNEISEKSEIFDDQFSVERPDGSNFTLKIRSTKLEDSAMYFCARRDREQETQYFGPGTRLLVL.

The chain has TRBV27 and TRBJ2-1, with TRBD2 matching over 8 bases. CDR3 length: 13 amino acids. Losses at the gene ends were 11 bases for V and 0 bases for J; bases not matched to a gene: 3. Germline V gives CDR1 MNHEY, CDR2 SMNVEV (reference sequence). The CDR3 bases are TGTGCCGCACGGGGGGGCTCCTACAATGAGCAGTTCTTC. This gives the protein CAARGGSYNEQFF.

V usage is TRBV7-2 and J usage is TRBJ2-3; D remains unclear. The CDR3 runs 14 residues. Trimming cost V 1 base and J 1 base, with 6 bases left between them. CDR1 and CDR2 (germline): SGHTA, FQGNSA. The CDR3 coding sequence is TGTGCCAGCAGCTTAGTGGTGGGCACAGATACGCAGTATTTT. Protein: CASSLVVGTDTQYF.

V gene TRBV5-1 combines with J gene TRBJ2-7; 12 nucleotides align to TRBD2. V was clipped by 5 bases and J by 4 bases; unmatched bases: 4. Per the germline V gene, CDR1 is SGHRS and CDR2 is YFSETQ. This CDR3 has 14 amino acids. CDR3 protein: CASRLTSGGYEQYF. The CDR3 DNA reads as TGCGCCAGCAGATTGACTAGCGGGGGATACGAGCAGTACTTC.

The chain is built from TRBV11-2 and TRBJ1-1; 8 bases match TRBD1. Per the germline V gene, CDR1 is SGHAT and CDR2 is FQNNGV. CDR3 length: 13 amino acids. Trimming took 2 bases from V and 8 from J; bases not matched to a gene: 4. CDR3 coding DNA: TGTGCCAGCAGCTTATTCAGGGGGCCAGAAGCTTTCTTT. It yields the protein CASSLFRGPEAFF.

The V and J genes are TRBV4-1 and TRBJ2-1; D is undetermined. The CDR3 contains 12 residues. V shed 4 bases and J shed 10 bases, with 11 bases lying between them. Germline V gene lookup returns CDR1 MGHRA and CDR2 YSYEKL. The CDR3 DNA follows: TGCGCCAGCAGCCCCCCCCGAGGCGAGCAGTTCTTC. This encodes CASSPPRGEQFF.

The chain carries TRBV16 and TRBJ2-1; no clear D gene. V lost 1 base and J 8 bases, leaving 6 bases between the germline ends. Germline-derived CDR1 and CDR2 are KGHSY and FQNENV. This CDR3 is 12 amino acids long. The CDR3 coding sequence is TGTGCCAGCAGCCAATTATCAGATGAGCAGTTCTTC. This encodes CASSQLSDEQFF.